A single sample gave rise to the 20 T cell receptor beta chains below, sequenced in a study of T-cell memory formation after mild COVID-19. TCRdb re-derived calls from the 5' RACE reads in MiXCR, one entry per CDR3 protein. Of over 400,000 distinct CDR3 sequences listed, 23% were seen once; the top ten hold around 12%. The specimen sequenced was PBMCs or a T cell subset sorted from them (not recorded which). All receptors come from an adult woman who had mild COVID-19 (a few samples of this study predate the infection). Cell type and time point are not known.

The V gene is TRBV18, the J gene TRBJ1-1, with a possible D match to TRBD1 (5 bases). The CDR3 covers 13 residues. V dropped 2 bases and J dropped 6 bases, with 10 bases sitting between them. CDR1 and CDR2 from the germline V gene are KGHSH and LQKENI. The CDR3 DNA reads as TGTGCCAGCTCACCAGACCAGGGCGCTGAAGCTTTCTTT. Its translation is CASSPDQGAEAFF.

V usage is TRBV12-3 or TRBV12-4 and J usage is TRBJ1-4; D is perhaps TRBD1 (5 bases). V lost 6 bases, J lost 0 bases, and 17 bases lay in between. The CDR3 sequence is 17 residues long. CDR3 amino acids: CASRPRGGWATNEKLFF. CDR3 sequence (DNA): TGTGCCAGCAGGCCGCGGGGCGGCTGGGCAACTAATGAAAAACTGTTTTTT.

The CDR3 here is CASSPPSRIYGYTF. CDR3 nucleotide sequence: TGTGCCAGCAGCCCCCCCAGCCGGATCTATGGCTACACCTTC. The V gene is TRBV14, the J gene TRBJ1-2; D gene uncertain. This CDR3 is 14 amino acids long. Germline V gene sequence: CDR1 SGHDN, CDR2 FVKESK. V lost 4 bases and J 4 bases, leaving 13 bases between the germline ends.

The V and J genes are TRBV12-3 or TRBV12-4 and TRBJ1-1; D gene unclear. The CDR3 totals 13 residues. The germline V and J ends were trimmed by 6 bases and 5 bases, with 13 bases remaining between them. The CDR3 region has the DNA TGTGCCAGCAGGGCACCACAGTGGACTGAAGCTTTCTTT. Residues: CASRAPQWTEAFF.

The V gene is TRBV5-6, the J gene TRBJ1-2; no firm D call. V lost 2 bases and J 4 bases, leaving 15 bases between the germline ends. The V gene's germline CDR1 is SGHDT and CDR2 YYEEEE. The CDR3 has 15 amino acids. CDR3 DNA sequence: TGTGCCAGCAGCTTATCAAGGACGAGGGCCTATGGCTACACCTTC. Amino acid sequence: CASSLSRTRAYGYTF.

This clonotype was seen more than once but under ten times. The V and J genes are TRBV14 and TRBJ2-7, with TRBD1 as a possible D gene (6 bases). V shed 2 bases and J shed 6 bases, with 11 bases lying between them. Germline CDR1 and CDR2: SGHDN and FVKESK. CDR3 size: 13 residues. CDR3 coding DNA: TGTGCCAGCAGCCAACAGGGGCTGGGCGAGCAGTACTTC. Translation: CASSQQGLGEQYF.

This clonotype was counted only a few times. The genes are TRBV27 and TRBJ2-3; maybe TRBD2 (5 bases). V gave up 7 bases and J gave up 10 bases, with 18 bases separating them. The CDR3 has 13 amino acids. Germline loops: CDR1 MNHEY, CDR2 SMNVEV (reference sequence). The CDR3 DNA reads TGTGCCAGCACCCAGGTCCGGGGTGGGGCGCAGTATTTT. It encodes CASTQVRGGAQYF.

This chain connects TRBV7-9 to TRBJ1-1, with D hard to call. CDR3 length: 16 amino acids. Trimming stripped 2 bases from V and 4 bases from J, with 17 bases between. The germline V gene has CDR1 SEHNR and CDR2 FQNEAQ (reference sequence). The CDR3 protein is CASSLSSLRRITEAFF. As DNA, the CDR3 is TGTGCCAGCAGCTTAAGCTCACTGAGACGGATCACTGAAGCTTTCTTT.

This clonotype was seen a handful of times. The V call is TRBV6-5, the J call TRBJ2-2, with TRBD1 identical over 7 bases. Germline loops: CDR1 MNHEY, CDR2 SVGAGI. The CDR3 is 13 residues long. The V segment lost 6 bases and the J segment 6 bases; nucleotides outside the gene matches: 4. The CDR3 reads CASRPGTAGELFF. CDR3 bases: TGTGCCAGCAGGCCCGGGACAGCCGGGGAGCTGTTTTTT.

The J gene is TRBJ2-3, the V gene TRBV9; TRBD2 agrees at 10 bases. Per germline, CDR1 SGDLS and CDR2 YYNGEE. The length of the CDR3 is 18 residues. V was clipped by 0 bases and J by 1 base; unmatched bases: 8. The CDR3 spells CASSVETSGNPGTDTQYF. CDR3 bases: TGTGCCAGCAGCGTAGAAACTAGCGGGAATCCTGGCACAGATACGCAGTATTTT.

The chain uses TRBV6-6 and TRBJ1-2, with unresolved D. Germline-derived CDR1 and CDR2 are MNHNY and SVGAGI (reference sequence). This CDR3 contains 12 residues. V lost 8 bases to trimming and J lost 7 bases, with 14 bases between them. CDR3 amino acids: CASHNGYPGYTF. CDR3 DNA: TGTGCCAGCCACAACGGCTATCCTGGCTACACCTTC.

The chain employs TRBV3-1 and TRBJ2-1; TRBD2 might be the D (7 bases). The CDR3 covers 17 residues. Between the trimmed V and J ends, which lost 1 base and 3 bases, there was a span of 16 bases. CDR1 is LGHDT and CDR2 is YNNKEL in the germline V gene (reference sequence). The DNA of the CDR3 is TGTGCCAGCAGCCAAGTTACGCGGGGGACATTCTACAATGAGCAGTTCTTC. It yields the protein CASSQVTRGTFYNEQFF.

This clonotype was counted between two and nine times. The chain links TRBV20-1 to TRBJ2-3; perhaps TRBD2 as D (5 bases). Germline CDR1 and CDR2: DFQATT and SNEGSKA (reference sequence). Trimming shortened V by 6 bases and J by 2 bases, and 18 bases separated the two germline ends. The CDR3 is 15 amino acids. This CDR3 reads CSAPIGSGVTDTQYF. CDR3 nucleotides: TGCAGTGCCCCGATAGGGAGCGGAGTCACAGATACGCAGTATTTT.

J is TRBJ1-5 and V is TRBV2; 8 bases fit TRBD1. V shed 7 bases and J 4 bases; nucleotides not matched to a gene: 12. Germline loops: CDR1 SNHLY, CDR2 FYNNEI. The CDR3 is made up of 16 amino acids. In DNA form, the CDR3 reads TGTGCCAGCAACACACCAGGGACAGGACAGAATCAGCCCCAGCATTTT. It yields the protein CASNTPGTGQNQPQHF.

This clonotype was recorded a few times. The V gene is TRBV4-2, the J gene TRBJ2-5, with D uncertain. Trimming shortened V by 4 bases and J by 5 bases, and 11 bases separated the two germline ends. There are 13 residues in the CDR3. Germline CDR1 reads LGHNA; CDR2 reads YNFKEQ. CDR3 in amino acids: CASSLDQSETQYF. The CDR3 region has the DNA TGTGCCAGCAGCCTCGACCAAAGCGAGACCCAGTACTTC.

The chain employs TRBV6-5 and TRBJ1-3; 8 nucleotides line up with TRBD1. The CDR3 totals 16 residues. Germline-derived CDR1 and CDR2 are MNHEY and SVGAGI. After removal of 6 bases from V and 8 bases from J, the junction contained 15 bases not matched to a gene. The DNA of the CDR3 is TGTGCCAGCAGCTTCCTCGGCAGGGGGCAAGGTGACACCATATATTTT. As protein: CASSFLGRGQGDTIYF.

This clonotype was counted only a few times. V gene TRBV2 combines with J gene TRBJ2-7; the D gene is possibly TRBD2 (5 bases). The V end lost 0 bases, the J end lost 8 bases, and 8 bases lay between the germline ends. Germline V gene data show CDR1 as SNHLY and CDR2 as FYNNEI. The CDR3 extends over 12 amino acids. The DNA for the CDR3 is TGTGCCAGCAGTGAAGCGCGGGTAAAGCAGTACTTC. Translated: CASSEARVKQYF.

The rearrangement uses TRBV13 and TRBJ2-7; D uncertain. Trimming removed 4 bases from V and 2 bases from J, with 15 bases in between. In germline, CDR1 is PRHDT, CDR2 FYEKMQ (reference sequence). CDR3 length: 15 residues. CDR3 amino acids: CASSYQREATYEQYF. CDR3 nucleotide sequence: TGTGCCAGCAGCTATCAAAGAGAGGCCACCTACGAGCAGTACTTC.

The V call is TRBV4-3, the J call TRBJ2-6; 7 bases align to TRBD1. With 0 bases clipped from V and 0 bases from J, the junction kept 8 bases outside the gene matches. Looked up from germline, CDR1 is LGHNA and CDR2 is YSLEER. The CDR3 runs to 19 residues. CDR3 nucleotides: TGCGCCAGCAGCCAAGATCGTACAGGGGCTACCTCTGGGGCCAACGTCCTGACTTTC. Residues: CASSQDRTGATSGANVLTF.

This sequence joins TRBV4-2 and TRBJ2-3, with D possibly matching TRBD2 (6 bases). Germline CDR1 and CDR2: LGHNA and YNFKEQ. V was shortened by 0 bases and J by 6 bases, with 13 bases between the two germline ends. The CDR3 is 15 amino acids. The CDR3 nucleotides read TGTGCCAGCAGCCAAGATAGGCTGGGGAGGGATACGCAGTATTTT. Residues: CASSQDRLGRDTQYF.